This T cell receptor (beta chain) was documented in a study of T cell responses to AZD1222 COVID-19 vaccine. Background on the study: Samples with a second dose at about 4 or about 12 weeks were pooled together.

Whole-study results and caveats: Regions 160-218 and 743-854 held dominance among vaccine-associated CD4 TCRs, which spanned spike.

TCRdb keeps only in-frame clones here, not all; method: immunoSEQ multiplex PCR. Here the sample spans about 110,000 clones, 85% to 90% being singletons. V gave up 5 bases and J gave up 2 bases; unmatched junction bases: 4. The CDR3 is 16 residues long. Germline CDR1 reads SGHTA; CDR2 reads FQGNSA. Comments on this clone: Its antigen is still unknown.

The rearrangement uses TRBV7-2 and TRBJ2-5; 14 bases agree with TRBD2. The sequence derives from an adult in good health. The specimen was peripheral blood, collected on day 0 of AZD1222 vaccination. The CDR3 DNA reads as TGTGCCAGCAGCGGACTAGCGGGGGGTGATCAAGAGACCCAGTACTTC. It yields the protein CASSGLAGGDQETQYF.